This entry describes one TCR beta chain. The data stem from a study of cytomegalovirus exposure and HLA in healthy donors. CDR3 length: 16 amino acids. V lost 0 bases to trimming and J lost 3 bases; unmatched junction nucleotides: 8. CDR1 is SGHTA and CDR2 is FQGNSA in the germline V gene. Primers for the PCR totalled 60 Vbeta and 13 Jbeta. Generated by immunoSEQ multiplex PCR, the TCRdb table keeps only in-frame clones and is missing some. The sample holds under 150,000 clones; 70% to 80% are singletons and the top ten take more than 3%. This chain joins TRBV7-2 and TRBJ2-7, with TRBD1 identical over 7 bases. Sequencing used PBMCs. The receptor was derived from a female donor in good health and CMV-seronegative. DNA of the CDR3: TGTGCCAGCAGCTTAGCCTACAGGGGATACTACTACGAGCAGTACTTC. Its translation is CASSLAYRGYYYEQYF. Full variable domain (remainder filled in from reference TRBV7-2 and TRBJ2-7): GAGVSQSPSNKVTEKGKDVELRCDPISGHTALYWYRQSLGQGLEFLIYFQGNSAPDKSGLPSDRFSAERTGGSVSTLTIQRTQQEDSAVYLCASSLAYRGYYYEQYFGPGTRLTVT.